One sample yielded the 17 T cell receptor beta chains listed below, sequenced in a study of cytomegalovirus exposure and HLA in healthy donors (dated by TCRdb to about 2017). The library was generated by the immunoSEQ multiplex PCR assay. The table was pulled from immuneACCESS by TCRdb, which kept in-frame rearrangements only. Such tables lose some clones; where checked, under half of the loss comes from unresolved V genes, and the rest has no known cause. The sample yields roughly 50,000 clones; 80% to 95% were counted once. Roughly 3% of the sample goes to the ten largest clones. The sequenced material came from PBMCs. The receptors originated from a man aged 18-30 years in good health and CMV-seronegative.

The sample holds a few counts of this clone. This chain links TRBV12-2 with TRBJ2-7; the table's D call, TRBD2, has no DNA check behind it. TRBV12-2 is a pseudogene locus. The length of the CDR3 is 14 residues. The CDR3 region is CASRWTSGSYEQYF. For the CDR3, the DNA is TGTGCAAGTCGCTGGACTAGCGGGTCCTACGAGCAGTACTTC.

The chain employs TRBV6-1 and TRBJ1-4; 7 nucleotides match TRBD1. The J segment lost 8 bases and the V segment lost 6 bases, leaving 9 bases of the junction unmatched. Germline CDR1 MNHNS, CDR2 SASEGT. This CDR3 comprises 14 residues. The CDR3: CASRDGQVEEKLFF. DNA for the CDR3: TGTGCCAGCAGGGACGGACAGGTGGAGGAAAAACTGTTTTTT.

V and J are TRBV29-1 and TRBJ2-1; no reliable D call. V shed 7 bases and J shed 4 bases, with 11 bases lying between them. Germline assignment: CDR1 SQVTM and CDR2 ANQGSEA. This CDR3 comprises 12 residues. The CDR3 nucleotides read TGCAGCGGAGGCGTTTCGTACAATGAGCAGTTCTTC. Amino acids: CSGGVSYNEQFF.

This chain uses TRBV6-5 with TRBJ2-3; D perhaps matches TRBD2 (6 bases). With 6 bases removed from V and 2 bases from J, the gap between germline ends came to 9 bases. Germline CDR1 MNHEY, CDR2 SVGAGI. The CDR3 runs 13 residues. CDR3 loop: CASSGSDTDTQYF. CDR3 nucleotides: TGTGCCAGCAGCGGGAGTGACACAGATACGCAGTATTTT.

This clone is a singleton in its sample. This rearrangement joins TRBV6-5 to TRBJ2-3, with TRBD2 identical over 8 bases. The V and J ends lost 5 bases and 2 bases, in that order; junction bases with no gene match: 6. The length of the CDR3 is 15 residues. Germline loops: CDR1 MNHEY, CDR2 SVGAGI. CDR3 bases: TGTGCCAGCAGTCAGTCGGGGGGGAACACAGATACGCAGTATTTT. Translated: CASSQSGGNTDTQYF.

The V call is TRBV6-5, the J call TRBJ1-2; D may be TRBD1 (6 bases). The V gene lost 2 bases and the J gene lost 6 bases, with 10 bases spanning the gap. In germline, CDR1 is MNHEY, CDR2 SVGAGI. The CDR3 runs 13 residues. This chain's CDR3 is CASSYTRTDGYTF. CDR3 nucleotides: TGTGCCAGCAGTTACACCCGGACAGATGGCTACACCTTC.

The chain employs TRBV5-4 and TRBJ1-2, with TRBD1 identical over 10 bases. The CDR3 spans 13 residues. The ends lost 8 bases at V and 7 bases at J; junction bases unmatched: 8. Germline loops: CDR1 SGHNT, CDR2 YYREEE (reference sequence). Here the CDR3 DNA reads TGTGCCAGTGGGGACAGGGGATCGGCTGGCTACACCTTC. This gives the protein CASGDRGSAGYTF.

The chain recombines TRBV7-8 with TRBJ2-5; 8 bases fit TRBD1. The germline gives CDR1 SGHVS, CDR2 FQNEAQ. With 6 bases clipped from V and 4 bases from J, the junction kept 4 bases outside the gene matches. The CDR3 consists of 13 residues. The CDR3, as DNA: TGTGCCAGCAGTAATGACAGGGGAGAGACCCAGTACTTC. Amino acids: CASSNDRGETQYF.

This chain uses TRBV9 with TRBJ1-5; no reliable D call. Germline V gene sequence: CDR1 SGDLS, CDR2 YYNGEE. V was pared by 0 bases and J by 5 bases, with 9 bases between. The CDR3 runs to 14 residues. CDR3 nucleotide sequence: TGTGCCAGCAGCGTAGATGCCGGGGATCAGCCCCAGCATTTT. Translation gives CASSVDAGDQPQHF.

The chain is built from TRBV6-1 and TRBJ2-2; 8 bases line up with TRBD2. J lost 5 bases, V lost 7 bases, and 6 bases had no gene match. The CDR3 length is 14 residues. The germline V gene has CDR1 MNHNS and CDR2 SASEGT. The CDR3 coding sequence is TGTGCCAGCACCTCAGGACTAGCTACCGGGGAGCTGTTTTTT. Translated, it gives CASTSGLATGELFF.

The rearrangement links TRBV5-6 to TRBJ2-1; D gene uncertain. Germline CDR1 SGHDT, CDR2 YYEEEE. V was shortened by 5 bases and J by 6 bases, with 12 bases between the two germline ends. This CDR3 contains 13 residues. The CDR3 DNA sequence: TGTGCCAGCAGTATGCTGAATAGCAATGAGCAGTTCTTC. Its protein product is CASSMLNSNEQFF.

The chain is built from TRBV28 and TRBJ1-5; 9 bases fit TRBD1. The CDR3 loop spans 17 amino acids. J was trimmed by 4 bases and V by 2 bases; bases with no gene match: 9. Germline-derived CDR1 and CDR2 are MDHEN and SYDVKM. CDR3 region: CASSLSEGQGINQPQHF. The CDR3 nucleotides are TGTGCCAGCAGTTTAAGTGAGGGACAGGGAATAAATCAGCCCCAGCATTTT.

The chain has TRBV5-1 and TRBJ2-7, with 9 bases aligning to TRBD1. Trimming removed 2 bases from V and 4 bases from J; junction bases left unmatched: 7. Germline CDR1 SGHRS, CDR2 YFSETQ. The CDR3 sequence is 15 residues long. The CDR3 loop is CASSLTGGLSYEQYF. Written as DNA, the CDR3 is TGCGCCAGCAGCTTAACAGGGGGCCTAAGTTACGAGCAGTACTTC.

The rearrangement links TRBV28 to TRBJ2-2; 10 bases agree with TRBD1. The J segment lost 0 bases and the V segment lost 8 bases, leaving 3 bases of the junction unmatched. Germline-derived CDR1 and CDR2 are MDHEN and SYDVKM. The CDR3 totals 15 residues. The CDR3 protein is CASVGQGANTGELFF. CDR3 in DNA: TGTGCCAGCGTCGGACAGGGGGCGAACACCGGGGAGCTGTTTTTT.

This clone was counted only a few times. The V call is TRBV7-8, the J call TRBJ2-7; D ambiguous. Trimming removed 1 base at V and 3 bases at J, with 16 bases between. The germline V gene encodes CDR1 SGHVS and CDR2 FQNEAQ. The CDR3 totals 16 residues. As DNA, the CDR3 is TGTGCCAGCAGCTTAGGAAGTACAGCTCACCGCTACGAGCAGTACTTC. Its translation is CASSLGSTAHRYEQYF.

CDR3 coding DNA: TGCGCCAGCAGTTATCTAGCGGGAGGGCGGAATGAGCAGTTCTTC. Translated, it gives CASSYLAGGRNEQFF. The chain is built from TRBV10-2 and TRBJ2-1, with 12 positions matching TRBD2. CDR1 WSHSY and CDR2 SAAADI come from the germline V gene. The CDR3 sequence is 15 residues long. The J segment lost 7 bases and the V segment lost 5 bases, leaving 6 bases of the junction unmatched.

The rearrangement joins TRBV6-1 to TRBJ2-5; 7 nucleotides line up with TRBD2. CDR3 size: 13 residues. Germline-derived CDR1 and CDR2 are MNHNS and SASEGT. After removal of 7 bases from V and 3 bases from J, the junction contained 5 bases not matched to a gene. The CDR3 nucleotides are TGTGCCAGCACTATGGGGGGGAAAGAGACCCAGTACTTC. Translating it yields CASTMGGKETQYF.